The sequence of this T cell receptor beta chain was determined in a study of blood T cell repertoires in COVID-19. This clone was observed a handful of times. In the original analysis: Scientists estimated how many nucleated cells there were by amplifying reference gene primers. Here immunoSEQ multiplex PCR was the method, and the copy in TCRdb shows in-frame clones only, minus some. The DNA was the basis for D and trimming; V, J and clone size are from that table. The sample yields 100,000 to 150,000 clones, 80% to 85% seen once. The CDR3 sequence is 12 residues long. Trimming took 3 bases from V and 8 from J, leaving 13 bases between them. The germline gives CDR1 SQVTM, CDR2 ANQGSEA.

The chain carries TRBV29-1 and TRBJ1-2; tentative D call: TRBD1 (6 bases). Sequencing input: peripheral blood. This sequence originates from a woman aged 50 to 60 with acute or convalescent COVID-19. The CDR3: CSVDMGALGYTF. For the CDR3, the DNA is TGCAGCGTTGATATGGGGGCGCTAGGCTACACCTTC.